This TCR beta chain was identified in a study of blood T cell repertoires in COVID-19. Looking at the study overall: COVID-19 samples from acute and convalescent phases originated in the United States, Italy and Spain. From T cells, B-cell-depleted T cells, or PBMCs came the material, which was cDNA or gDNA.

Under the authors' procedure: Reference gene primer amplification gave nucleated cell count estimates. Clones were sequenced by immunoSEQ multiplex PCR, and TCRdb holds only the in-frame ones, with some missing. That table gives V, J and clone size, and the DNA gave D and trimming. Of about 150,000 clones listed, 78% are singletons. V trimming: 5 bases; J trimming: 0 bases; junction bases outside the gene matches: 7. This CDR3 is built from 17 residues. Per germline, CDR1 SEHNR and CDR2 FQNEAQ (reference sequence). The rearrangement uses TRBV7-9 and TRBJ2-6, with TRBD1 matching over 7 bases. This clonotype was obtained from a man older than 75 with acute or convalescent COVID-19. Sequencing was carried out using peripheral blood. In DNA, the CDR3 is TGTGCCAGCAGCCAGGACAGGCTCCTCTCTGGGGCCAACGTCCTGACTTTC. It encodes CASSQDRLLSGANVLTF. The variable domain in full, with the rest retrieved from reference TRBV7-9 and TRBJ2-6, is DTGVSQNPRHKITKRGQNVTFRCDPISEHNRLYWYRQTLGQGPEFLTYFQNEAQLEKSRLLSDRFSAERPKGSFSTLEIQRTEQGDSAMYLCASSQDRLLSGANVLTFGAGSRLTVL.